This is a list of T cell receptor beta chains from one sample in a study of T cells after yellow fever vaccination. Using its own MiXCR run on the 5' RACE reads, TCRdb lists one record per CDR3 protein. The data show about 430,000 distinct CDR3 sequences, roughly a sixth seen once. The material sequenced was PBMCs, taken before the yellow fever booster vaccination. The receptors come from a man between 18 and 35 years old who received the YFV17D yellow fever vaccine. CDR3s include the opening cysteine and the closing phenylalanine or tryptophan. The D gene is left open where the match is weak. Size is stated for part of the rows, as once, few or many counts, or as a class when the clone is expanded.

J,length,V,D,size,DNA,CDR3
TRBJ2-3,15,TRBV5-1,NA,NA,TGCGCCAGCAGCTTTACCCCCGAGGGCACAGATACGCAGTATTTT,CASSFTPEGTDTQYF
TRBJ1-1,16,TRBV13,NA,NA,TGTGCCAGCAGCTCTCTGCGACGGGGCTGGGACACTGAAGCTTTCTTT,CASSSLRRGWDTEAFF
TRBJ1-2,15,TRBV5-1,TRBD1,many,TGCGCCAGCAGCCCGAACAGGGGGACCAACTATGGCTACACCTTC,CASSPNRGTNYGYTF
TRBJ2-3,15,TRBV4-2,NA,many,TGTGCCAGCAGCCAAGCTGCGGGGGCCGGAGATACGCAGTATTTT,CASSQAAGAGDTQYF
TRBJ2-1,14,TRBV12-3/TRBV12-4,NA,NA,TGTGCCAGCAGTCCGGACGGAACCTACAATGAGCAGTTCTTC,CASSPDGTYNEQFF
TRBJ2-3,15,TRBV9,NA,NA,TGTGCCAGCAGCGTAGAAAACAGGGATTTTGATACGCAGTATTTT,CASSVENRDFDTQYF
TRBJ2-2,15,TRBV7-9,NA,NA,TGTGCCAGCAGCTTAGATACCCACTGGGGCGGGGAGCTGTTTTTT,CASSLDTHWGGELFF
TRBJ2-2,15,TRBV2,NA,few,TGTGCCAGCAAATCGACAGGCCGGGGCACCGGGGAGCTGTTTTTT,CASKSTGRGTGELFF
TRBJ2-5,14,TRBV4-2,NA,NA,TGTGCCAGCAGCCAAGATAGGGGGAGCGAGACCCAGTACTTC,CASSQDRGSETQYF
TRBJ2-7,15,TRBV5-5,NA,once,TGTGCCAGCAGCCGCGCTGGGACATCGTTACACGAGCAGTACTTC,CASSRAGTSLHEQYF
TRBJ1-6,11,TRBV3-1,NA,few,TGTGCCAGCAGCCACGTCGGATCCCTCCACTTT,CASSHVGSLHF
TRBJ2-5,23,TRBV4-1,NA,few,TGCGCCAGCAGCCAAGATCTAGCTCCGGCCCAGGGTCCCCATGTCGGGGGGCCGGAGACCCAGTACTTC,CASSQDLAPAQGPHVGGPETQYF
TRBJ2-7,15,TRBV5-4,NA,NA,TGTGCCAGCAGCTTGGGAGGGGTTCGGAAAAACGAGCAGTACTTC,CASSLGGVRKNEQYF
TRBJ2-5,15,TRBV25-1,TRBD1,NA,TGTGCCAGCAGTGAAAGCAGGGGGCGGTGGGAGACCCAGTACTTC,CASSESRGRWETQYF
TRBJ2-3,14,TRBV12-3/TRBV12-4,TRBD2,few,TGTGCCAGCAGTCGTAGCGGGGCGACAGATACGCAGTATTTT,CASSRSGATDTQYF
TRBJ2-3,16,TRBV20-1,TRBD1,NA,TGCAGTGCTAGAGGTCGGGACAGGGGGCGCTCAGATACGCAGTATTTT,CSARGRDRGRSDTQYF
TRBJ2-5,16,TRBV7-9,TRBD1,NA,TGTGCCAGCAGCTTATACCCGGACAGGATTCGAGAGACCCAGTACTTC,CASSLYPDRIRETQYF
TRBJ2-2,17,TRBV19,NA,few,TGTGCCAGTAGTTCCGGCGGGGGACAGACTAACACCGGGGAGCTGTTTTTT,CASSSGGGQTNTGELFF
TRBJ2-2,15,TRBV27,NA,few,TGTGCCAGCAAAAGTACAGGAGGACCCACCGGGGAGCTGTTTTTT,CASKSTGGPTGELFF
TRBJ1-5,17,TRBV12-3/TRBV12-4,TRBD1,NA,TGTGCCAGCAGCCCAGGGGCCGGACAGGGCGCTTTTCAGCCCCAGCATTTT,CASSPGAGQGAFQPQHF
TRBJ1-2,14,TRBV12-3/TRBV12-4,TRBD1,NA,TGTGCCAGCAACCAGGGGGCGTTCGGCTATGGCTACACCTTC,CASNQGAFGYGYTF
TRBJ2-1,15,TRBV20-1,TRBD2,few,TGCAGTGCTGCTCCTTCTAGCGGGGGGGCCTATGAGCAGTTCTTC,CSAAPSSGGAYEQFF
TRBJ2-2,12,TRBV20-1,NA,many,TGCAGTGCTAGTCCCGGGTCCGGGGAGCTGTTTTTT,CSASPGSGELFF
TRBJ2-3,16,TRBV9,TRBD2,few,TGTGCCAGCAGCTCGACTAGCGGGGGGTACACAGATACGCAGTATTTT,CASSSTSGGYTDTQYF
TRBJ2-1,15,TRBV19,TRBD2,few,TGTGCCAGTAGCCGGCCGGGACTAGCGGGGAAAGAGCAGTTCTTC,CASSRPGLAGKEQFF
TRBJ2-3,15,TRBV6-5,TRBD2,NA,TGTGCCAGCAGACCGGGGGGGCCTTTGGGAGATACGCAGTATTTT,CASRPGGPLGDTQYF
TRBJ1-4,15,TRBV11-2,NA,NA,TGTGCCAGCAGCTTAGGGGTTACAACTAATGAAAAACTGTTTTTT,CASSLGVTTNEKLFF
TRBJ2-1,17,TRBV6-2/TRBV6-3,NA,few,TGTGCCAGCAGTTACTCTCCCCCCGGAGGGGTCTACAATGAGCAGTTCTTC,CASSYSPPGGVYNEQFF
TRBJ2-3,14,TRBV6-1,TRBD2,NA,TGTGCCAGCAGCTCGGGGGGGGCCCCAGATACGCAGTATTTT,CASSSGGAPDTQYF
TRBJ1-3,13,TRBV20-1,NA,NA,TGCAGTGCTTCTCAGGACCTTGGAAACACCACATATTTT,CSASQDLGNTTYF
TRBJ1-2,15,TRBV4-2,NA,many,TGTGCCAGCAGCCCCGGCCAGGGGCCGAACTATGGCTACACCTTC,CASSPGQGPNYGYTF
TRBJ2-5,14,TRBV4-1,NA,many,TGCGCCAGCAGCCAAGTGGCAGGGTTGGAGACCCAGTACTTC,CASSQVAGLETQYF
TRBJ2-7,16,TRBV30,TRBD1,NA,TGTGCCTGGAGTCCTACCCCCGGGACAGGGGCTTACGAGCAGTACTTC,CAWSPTPGTGAYEQYF
TRBJ2-5,14,TRBV12-3/TRBV12-4,TRBD1,many,TGTGCCAGCAGCCCAGGGGGTCTAAAAGAGACCCAGTACTTC,CASSPGGLKETQYF
TRBJ1-2,15,TRBV29-1,NA,NA,TGCAGCGGGGCCGCGGATTACAGGGATAACTATGGCTACACCTTC,CSGAADYRDNYGYTF
TRBJ2-6,18,TRBV6-2/TRBV6-3,NA,few,TGTGCCAGCAGTCATCTCAGGTCTTACCTATCTGGGGCCAACGTCCTGACTTTC,CASSHLRSYLSGANVLTF
TRBJ1-1,14,TRBV25-1,NA,NA,TGTGCCAGCAGTGCGGTTCTGGGGAACACTGAAGCTTTCTTT,CASSAVLGNTEAFF
TRBJ1-4,15,TRBV7-9,NA,many,TGTGCCAGCAGCCCAGACAGCGCCAGCCATGAAAAACTGTTTTTT,CASSPDSASHEKLFF
TRBJ2-3,15,TRBV2,TRBD1,NA,TGTGCCAGCCAAAGCCTAACAACAGGGGGAGATACGCAGTATTTT,CASQSLTTGGDTQYF
TRBJ2-7,13,TRBV7-9,TRBD2,NA,TGTGCCGGAGGAAGCGGGGACTCCTACGAGCAGTACTTC,CAGGSGDSYEQYF
TRBJ1-3,14,TRBV6-5,NA,many,TGTGCCAGCAGTGTGACTCCCGTGGCAAACACCATATATTTT,CASSVTPVANTIYF
TRBJ1-6,15,TRBV6-2/TRBV6-3,TRBD1,few,TGTGCCAGCAGTTACTCCGGGACAGGGGATTCACCCCTCCACTTT,CASSYSGTGDSPLHF
TRBJ2-3,15,TRBV9,TRBD2,NA,TGTGCCAGCAGCGTCGGGGGGAAAAGCACAGATACGCAGTATTTT,CASSVGGKSTDTQYF
TRBJ1-1,14,TRBV12-3/TRBV12-4,NA,many,TGTGCCAGCAGCTCGTTACAGGAGAACACTGAAGCTTTCTTT,CASSSLQENTEAFF